What follows describes a single T cell receptor beta chain. The target antigen is unknown. This CDR3 has 18 residues. V shed 6 bases, J shed 1 base, and the junction held 9 bases outside the gene matches. The germline CDR1 and CDR2 sequences are LGHDT and YNNKEL (reference sequence). cDNA carried unique molecular identifiers, and a universal primer site was added by template switching. TCRdb called the 5' RACE reads again in MiXCR, with one record for every CDR3 protein. The sample records 700,000 or so distinct CDR3 sequences, around 8.6% being singletons. The sample originates from a study of identical twins. Findings and caveats of the study: Conclusions leaned on cross-sectional statistical analysis and did not track the same donors over time. Insertions ran lower in abundant cord blood beta clonotypes, though not in memory repertoires. Invariant T cells like MAIT and iNKT could partly confound the zero-insertion analyses.

The sample also formed part of further work on yellow fever vaccine responses in identical twins.

Material for sequencing was PBMCs. V usage is TRBV3-1 and J usage is TRBJ2-6; 10 bases agree with TRBD1. This sequence was found in a woman under 30 in good health. CDR3 region: CASSSRDRGGSGANVLTF. Written as DNA, the CDR3 is TGTGCCAGCAGTTCACGGGACAGGGGAGGATCTGGGGCCAACGTCCTGACTTTC.